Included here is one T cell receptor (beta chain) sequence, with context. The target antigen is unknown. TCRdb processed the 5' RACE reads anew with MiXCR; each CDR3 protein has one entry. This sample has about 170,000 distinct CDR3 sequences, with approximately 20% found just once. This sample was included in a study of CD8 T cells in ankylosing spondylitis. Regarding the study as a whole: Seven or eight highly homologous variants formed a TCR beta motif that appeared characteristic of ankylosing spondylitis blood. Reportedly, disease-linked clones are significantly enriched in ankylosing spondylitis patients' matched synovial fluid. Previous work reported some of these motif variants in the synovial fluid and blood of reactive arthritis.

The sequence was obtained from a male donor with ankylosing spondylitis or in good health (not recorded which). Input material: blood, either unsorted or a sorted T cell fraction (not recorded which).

The CDR3: CASSWRGTGFPEQYF. The CDR3 region has the DNA TGTGCCAGCAGCTGGAGAGGGACAGGGTTCCCCGAGCAGTACTTC. The chain links TRBV5-5 to TRBJ2-7, with 9 bases aligning to TRBD1. Germline V gives CDR1 SGHKS, CDR2 YYEKEE (reference sequence). This CDR3 comprises 15 residues. V gave up 3 bases and J gave up 6 bases; unmatched junction bases: 10.